These 27 T cell receptor beta chains came from one sample sequenced in a study of cytomegalovirus exposure and HLA in healthy donors. Primers included in the PCR were 60 Vbeta and 13 Jbeta primers. Data came from immunoSEQ multiplex PCR; TCRdb stores just in-frame clones and leaves some out. The table records about 210,000 clones, around 82% of them present only once. The sample taken for sequencing was PBMCs. The receptors come from a man aged 40-55 years in good health and CMV-seropositive.

This chain links TRBV7-2 with TRBJ2-3; 7 positions agree with TRBD2. Germline lookup yields CDR1 SGHTA and CDR2 FQGNSA. With V trimmed by 5 bases and J by 13 bases, 9 bases remained unmatched. The CDR3 length is 12 residues. For the CDR3, the DNA is TGTGCCAGCAGCCATACAGCGGGGTTGAAGTATTTT. This sequence encodes CASSHTAGLKYF.

V is TRBV5-6 and J is TRBJ2-1, with D maybe TRBD2 (5 bases). Germline V lookup: CDR1 SGHDT, CDR2 YYEEEE. The V end was cut by 2 bases, the J end by 10 bases, with 7 bases between. The CDR3 loop spans 11 amino acids. As DNA, the CDR3 is TGTGCCAGCAGCTTAAGCGGAGAGCAGTTCTTC. Its protein product is CASSLSGEQFF.

V usage is TRBV6-5 and J usage is TRBJ1-1, with 8 bases lining up with TRBD1. This CDR3 comprises 14 residues. Per germline, CDR1 MNHEY and CDR2 SVGAGI. J was trimmed by 5 bases and V by 4 bases; bases with no gene match: 6. CDR3: CASSSPGGGTEAFF. DNA of the CDR3: TGTGCCAGCAGTTCACCAGGGGGCGGGACTGAAGCTTTCTTT.

The V call is TRBV7-2, the J call TRBJ2-1; D may be TRBD2 (5 bases). The germline V and J ends were trimmed by 5 bases and 8 bases, with 16 bases remaining between them. From germline, CDR1 is SGHTA and CDR2 FQGNSA. The CDR3 has 14 residues. The CDR3 DNA reads TGTGCCAGCAGCACAGAGGGAGCGGCGGATGAGCAGTTCTTC. It encodes CASSTEGAADEQFF.

DNA of the CDR3: TGTGCCAGCTCACCTAAGACAGGGGGCGGCTATGGCTACACCTTC. Its protein is CASSPKTGGGYGYTF. This rearrangement joins TRBV18 to TRBJ1-2, with TRBD1 matching over 10 bases. Per germline, CDR1 KGHSH and CDR2 LQKENI. V lost 3 bases to trimming and J lost 4 bases; unmatched junction nucleotides: 5. This CDR3 spans 15 amino acids.

The chain employs TRBV28 and TRBJ1-1; 7 bases align to TRBD1. Trimming cost V 3 bases and J 5 bases; bases outside gene matches: 9. Germline values: CDR1 MDHEN, CDR2 SYDVKM. CDR3 length: 15 residues. CDR3 in DNA: TGTGCCAGCAGTTTTTTTCGACAGGGAAGGACTGAAGCTTTCTTT. Translation: CASSFFRQGRTEAFF.

This clone was recorded only once. The chain joins TRBV5-1 to TRBJ1-5, with a tentative D call TRBD1 (6 bases). V was shortened by 4 bases and J by 3 bases, with 14 bases between the two germline ends. The CDR3 covers 15 residues. The germline CDR1 and CDR2 sequences are SGHRS and YFSETQ. The CDR3 DNA reads as TGCGCCAGCAGCCTCCAGGGGAGCCTCAATCAGCCCCAGCATTTT. Translating gives CASSLQGSLNQPQHF. Full variable domain (outside the CDR3, taken from reference TRBV5-1 and TRBJ1-5): KAGVTQTPRYLIKTRGQQVTLSCSPISGHRSVSWYQQTPGQGLQFLFEYFSETQRNKGNFPGRFSGRQFSNSRSEMNVSTLELGDSALYLCASSLQGSLNQPQHFGDGTRLSIL.

The chain has TRBV28 and TRBJ2-5, with 10 bases lining up with TRBD1. The J call may be incorrect, as the DNA end agrees better with TRBJ2-7. Germline values: CDR1 MDHEN, CDR2 SYDVKM. This CDR3 is built from 14 residues. The CDR3 DNA is TGTGCCAGCAGCCGGGACAGGGGAGGCTACGAGCAGTACTTC. This sequence encodes CASSRDRGGYEQYF.

This chain uses TRBV25-1 with TRBJ2-7, with a tentative D call TRBD2 (6 bases). V was pared by 3 bases and J by 1 base, with 13 bases between. CDR3 length equals 15 residues. CDR1 is MGHDK and CDR2 is SYGVNS in the germline V gene. The CDR3, as DNA: TGTGCCAGCAGTGATCGGGGGAGGTGGTCCTACGAGCAGTACTTC. It yields the protein CASSDRGRWSYEQYF.

Only a few counts were recorded for this clone. The rearrangement uses TRBV7-7 and TRBJ2-1, with a tentative D call TRBD2 (5 bases). The CDR3 has 15 amino acids. Germline V CDR1 and CDR2: SSHAT, FNYEAQ (reference sequence). Deletions cut 5 bases from V and 0 bases from J, with 11 bases between. CDR3 region: CASSPDSSSYNEQFF. CDR3 DNA: TGTGCCAGCAGCCCGGACTCGAGCTCCTACAATGAGCAGTTCTTC.

The chain joins TRBV7-8 to TRBJ1-5; D not resolved. Germline-derived CDR1 and CDR2 are SGHVS and FQNEAQ. Trimming took off 0 bases at V and 5 bases at J, with 8 bases between the two ends. The CDR3 contains 14 residues. In DNA, the CDR3 is TGTGCCAGCAGCTTAGCGAGGGTCCATCAGCCCCAGCATTTT. This gives the protein CASSLARVHQPQHF. The full variable domain, in which reference TRBV7-8 and TRBJ1-5 provide the parts outside the CDR3, is GAGVSQSPRYKVAKRGQDVALRCDPISGHVSLFWYQQALGQGPEFLTYFQNEAQLDKSGLPSDRFFAERPEGSVSTLKIQRTQQEDSAVYLCASSLARVHQPQHFGDGTRLSIL.

V and J are TRBV7-6 and TRBJ2-7, with 8 positions matching TRBD1. The CDR3 extends over 13 amino acids. The germline CDR1 and CDR2 sequences are SGHVS and FNYEAQ. The J segment lost 6 bases and the V segment lost 6 bases, leaving 7 bases of the junction unmatched. The CDR3 spells CASRSGQASEQYF. The CDR3 nucleotides are TGTGCCAGCAGGTCGGGACAGGCTTCCGAGCAGTACTTC.

The CDR3: CSVSTGTGELFF. The CDR3 DNA is TGCAGCGTGTCGACTGGGACCGGGGAGCTGTTTTTT. This chain links TRBV29-1 with TRBJ2-2; no clear D. Per germline, CDR1 SQVTM and CDR2 ANQGSEA. V lost 6 bases and J 5 bases, leaving 10 bases between the germline ends. This CDR3 is built from 12 residues.

The chain employs TRBV5-1 and TRBJ1-1, with a tentative D call TRBD1 (6 bases). The CDR3 contains 14 residues. From germline, CDR1 is SGHRS and CDR2 YFSETQ. Trimming took 3 bases from V and 0 from J, leaving 9 bases between them. The chain's CDR3 is CASSSQGLNTEAFF. CDR3 sequence (DNA): TGCGCCAGCAGCTCACAGGGCTTGAACACTGAAGCTTTCTTT. The whole variable domain, filled in from reference TRBV5-1 and TRBJ1-1, reads KAGVTQTPRYLIKTRGQQVTLSCSPISGHRSVSWYQQTPGQGLQFLFEYFSETQRNKGNFPGRFSGRQFSNSRSEMNVSTLELGDSALYLCASSSQGLNTEAFFGQGTRLTVV.

The V gene is TRBV5-4, the J gene TRBJ2-2; 8 bases are a match to TRBD1. The germline V gene encodes CDR1 SGHNT and CDR2 YYREEE (reference sequence). The ends lost 0 bases at V and 0 bases at J; junction bases unmatched: 7. CDR3 length equals 18 residues. CDR3 in amino acids: CASSLVSDRVTNTGELFF. In DNA, the CDR3 is TGTGCCAGCAGCTTGGTTTCGGACAGGGTTACGAACACCGGGGAGCTGTTTTTT.

V and J are TRBV28 and TRBJ1-4; D may be TRBD1 (6 bases). Germline CDR1 MDHEN, CDR2 SYDVKM. The CDR3 is made up of 15 amino acids. V lost 2 bases to trimming and J lost 8 bases, with 15 bases between them. The CDR3 DNA reads as TGTGCCAGCAGTTTACCCGCGGGGGCAGAGGAAAAACTGTTTTTT. It codes for CASSLPAGAEEKLFF.

V is TRBV5-1 and J is TRBJ2-5; 8 positions match TRBD1. The length of the CDR3 is 15 residues. V lost 2 bases to trimming and J lost 1 base; unmatched junction nucleotides: 4. The V gene's germline CDR1 is SGHRS and CDR2 YFSETQ. The CDR3 nucleotides read TGCGCCAGCAGCTTTGGACAGGGAGTCCAAGAGACCCAGTACTTC. This translates into CASSFGQGVQETQYF.

The rearrangement uses TRBV18 and TRBJ2-2, with 8 bases lining up with TRBD2. After removal of 1 base from V and 4 bases from J, the junction contained 2 bases not matched to a gene. This CDR3 contains 15 residues. Looked up from germline, CDR1 is KGHSH and CDR2 is LQKENI. In DNA, the CDR3 is TGTGCCAGCTCACCACGCACTAGCGGCACCGGGGAGCTGTTTTTT. Translated: CASSPRTSGTGELFF.

This rearrangement joins TRBV7-2 to TRBJ2-7; D perhaps matches TRBD2 (6 bases). From germline, CDR1 is SGHTA and CDR2 FQGNSA. V was shortened by 5 bases and J by 4 bases, with 21 bases between the two germline ends. The CDR3 is 16 amino acids. CDR3 nucleotides: TGTGCCAGCAGCGTAAGAACTGCGGGAAGTTTGTACGAGCAGTACTTC. Its translation: CASSVRTAGSLYEQYF.

This clone was detected a few times. The chain employs TRBV6-5 and TRBJ2-2; 7 bases map to TRBD1. V lost 10 bases, J lost 3 bases, and 2 bases stayed unmatched. Germline V CDR1 and CDR2: MNHEY, SVGAGI. The CDR3 covers 12 residues. In DNA form, the CDR3 reads TGTGCCATCCAGGGGGACACCGGGGAGCTGTTTTTT. Protein product: CAIQGDTGELFF.

The chain recombines TRBV23-1 with TRBJ1-5, with 8 bases fitting TRBD1. TRBV23-1 is known as an ORF, though its function is uncertain. This CDR3 is 16 amino acids long. V shed 0 bases and J 7 bases; nucleotides not matched to a gene: 8. The CDR3 region is CASSQSGDRTNQPQHF. The DNA of the CDR3 is TGCGCCAGCAGTCAATCCGGGGACAGGACCAACCAGCCCCAGCATTTT.

The chain combines TRBV28 with TRBJ1-1; no definite D call. From germline, CDR1 is MDHEN and CDR2 SYDVKM. Trimming removed 9 bases at V and 0 bases at J, with 8 bases between. The CDR3 loop spans 12 amino acids. The CDR3 spells CASEQLNTEAFF. CDR3 coding DNA: TGTGCCAGTGAACAGCTGAACACTGAAGCTTTCTTT.

V is TRBV19 and J is TRBJ1-5; 7 bases line up with TRBD1. V trimming: 1 base; J trimming: 1 base; junction bases outside the gene matches: 7. Germline V gives CDR1 LNHDA, CDR2 SQIVND (reference sequence). The CDR3 consists of 17 residues. The CDR3: CASSIGAQGLSNQPQHF. The CDR3 DNA reads as TGTGCCAGTAGTATAGGGGCACAGGGGCTCAGCAATCAGCCCCAGCATTTT.

The genes are TRBV7-9 and TRBJ1-1, with D possibly matching TRBD1 (5 bases). The CDR3 has 12 residues. CDR1 SEHNR and CDR2 FQNEAQ come from the germline V gene (reference sequence). Trimming shortened V by 4 bases and J by 5 bases, and 8 bases separated the two germline ends. CDR3 residues: CASSSGGTEAFF. The DNA for the CDR3 is TGTGCCAGCAGCTCGGGGGGAACTGAAGCTTTCTTT.

J is TRBJ2-1 and V is TRBV28; TRBD1 matches 7 bases. In germline, CDR1 is MDHEN, CDR2 SYDVKM. The length of the CDR3 is 15 residues. V was pared by 5 bases and J by 7 bases, with 11 bases of the junction left unmatched. The DNA of the CDR3 is TGTGCCAGCAGTCGGGCCGGACAGGCGAGGAATGAGCAGTTCTTC. Protein: CASSRAGQARNEQFF.

The rearrangement uses TRBV7-3 and TRBJ1-1, with 8 bases matching TRBD1. V shed 5 bases, J shed 0 bases, and the junction held 11 bases outside the gene matches. The CDR3 sequence is 17 residues long. Per germline, CDR1 SGHTA and CDR2 FQGTGA. The CDR3 sequence is CASSPPLRQGLNTEAFF. CDR3 DNA: TGTGCCAGCAGCCCCCCCCTACGACAGGGGTTGAACACTGAAGCTTTCTTT. Filled out from reference TRBV7-3 and TRBJ1-1, the complete variable domain reads GAGVSQTPSNKVTEKGKYVELRCDPISGHTALYWYRQSLGQGPEFLIYFQGTGAADDSGLPNDRFFAVRPEGSVSTLKIQRTERGDSAVYLCASSPPLRQGLNTEAFFGQGTRLTVV.

The chain couples TRBV14 to TRBJ1-2; 11 nucleotides agree with TRBD1. CDR1 and CDR2 from the germline V gene are SGHDN and FVKESK. CDR3 length equals 14 residues. The trim removed 6 bases at V and 5 bases at J, leaving 5 bases unmatched. The CDR3 sequence is CASRPGQGVYGYTF. Written as DNA, the CDR3 is TGTGCCAGCAGGCCGGGACAGGGGGTTTATGGCTACACCTTC.